Described below is a single T cell receptor beta chain sequence and its context. Its target is not known. These data originate in a study of T cell responses to AZD1222 COVID-19 vaccine. Study overall: Timing groups of about 4 and about 12 weeks for second doses were pooled.

Measured with immunoSEQ multiplex PCR; TCRdb has only the in-frame clones, and not every one. The repertoire holds about 150,000 clones, approximately 89% seen once, with under 5.5% in the top ten. Study-wide points: Repertoire sampling occurred only after the peak T cell response. Rises in breadth and depth of Spike-specific TCRs came after two AZD1222 doses. Unmutated regions of variants are reportedly targeted by nearly half of spike-specific TCRs.

This TCR was sampled from an adult in good health. The source material was peripheral blood, sampled on day 0 of AZD1222 vaccination.

CDR3 DNA sequence: TGCGCCAGCAGCCAGTTTCTAGCAGACAGCACAGATACGCAGTATTTT. Translating it yields CASSQFLADSTDTQYF. The V gene is TRBV4-3, the J gene TRBJ2-3; the D gene is possibly TRBD2 (5 bases). V lost 3 bases and J lost 0, with 13 bases in between. Germline-derived CDR1 and CDR2 are LGHNA and YSLEER. CDR3 length equals 16 residues.